This entry features one T cell receptor beta chain sequence. No antigen is known for it. Antigen-specific CD4+ T cell clonotypes were called by their expansion after viral peptide-pool culture in ViraFEST. Cells that had been cultured for 10 days were the source of isolated CD4+ T cells. None of these healthy vaccinees had been infected with SARS-CoV-2 before vaccination. This record comes from a study of vaccination effects on CD4 cells after COVID-19. Looked up from germline, CDR1 is ENHRY and CDR2 is SYGVKD. This CDR3 is built from 15 residues. The trim removed 0 bases at V and 4 bases at J, leaving 4 bases unmatched. Study results and caveats: Recruitment yielded few convalescent patients, and the study had no early post-infection timepoints.

The data were produced by immunoSEQ multiplex PCR, yet TCRdb's version contains in-frame clones alone and is incomplete. Seen here are more than 35,000 clones, about 70% observed once, and the top ten hold 15%. The material sequenced was CD4+ T cells from PBMCs cultured with HCoV-OC43 spike peptides, taken before COVID-19 vaccination. Subset described: HCoV-OC43 spike overlapping peptide pool stimulation. The sequence was collected from a human donor who received a COVID-19 vaccine. The J gene is TRBJ2-7, the V gene TRBV10-3, with 9 bases fitting TRBD2. In DNA, the CDR3 is TGTGCCATCAGTGAGTCTAGCGGGGGTCTTTACGAGCAGTACTTC. Translating it yields CAISESSGGLYEQYF.